The entry below gives a single TCR beta chain sequence along with its context. This sample is part of a study of blood T cell repertoires in COVID-19. About the study: PBMCs, B-cell-depleted T cells, or T cells were the source of the cDNA or gDNA that made up the material.

This CDR3 has 16 residues. Germline V gene sequence: CDR1 MDHEN, CDR2 SYDVKM. The ends were cut back, 3 bases at V and 0 bases at J, with 14 bases in the middle. Recruits, aged roughly 18 to 95 years, lived in 24 US areas. Clones were sequenced by immunoSEQ multiplex PCR, and TCRdb holds only the in-frame ones, with some missing. The sample records 310,000 or so clones, approximately 90% being singletons. V usage is TRBV28 and J usage is TRBJ1-1; D is unresolved. The sample comprised PBMCs or T cells enriched from blood (not recorded which). The receptor comes from a woman aged 18-29 years who had recovered from COVID-19. CDR3 residues: CASSFQAYLLNTEAFF. As DNA, the CDR3 is TGTGCCAGCAGTTTCCAGGCCTACCTCCTGAACACTGAAGCTTTCTTT.